The entry below gives a single T cell receptor beta chain sequence along with its context. Its antigen is not yet known. No base quality values were provided; no much bigger clone lies one nucleotide off. This sample stems from a study of shared clonotypes between healthy human individuals (dated by TCRdb to 2018 to 2021). For context, the study as a whole: The cohort included three men and a couple of women between 18 and 49 years of age. Libraries were prepared and TCR repertoires were sequenced by different laboratories using diverse techniques, in order to increase sequencing depth and limit assay-specific biases. To estimate repertoire size and how much clonotype sharing occurs between individuals, the study deeply sequenced the blood TCR repertoires of about 5 healthy adults. Per donor, three plates each were used for CD4 naive and CD4 memory, two for CD8 naive, and one for CD8 memory. Leukapheresis yielded between about 0.85 and 10 billion PBMCs per donor.

From the cysteine up to the phenylalanine, the CDR3 has a length of 14 residues. Only the CDR3 portion is preserved as DNA: 42 bases, with reading frame beginning at the first base. Trimming accounts for 1 base at V and 3 bases at J, while the number of junction bases matched to no gene is 1. As encoded in the germline V gene, CDR1 is SQVTM while CDR2 is ANQGSEA. The study at large found these results: Clonotypes shared by all four sorted-subset donors showed higher generation probabilities than non-shared clonotypes. Because the study included only a small number of donors, the genetic and exposure-history diversity represented was limited. About 5% of naive CD4, 3.5% of naive CD8, around 2.3% of memory CD4, and roughly 0.4% of memory CD8 clonotypes were shared across a few donors. Pairwise subsampling indicated that sequencing depth was expected to affect the degree of clonotype sharing among donors. Naive subsets generally had larger estimated clonotype richness than memory subsets did. Incomplete sequencing was indicated by rarefaction of sorted-subset datasets, despite the large sequencing depth. Only blood was sampled, and tissue TCR repertoires likely differ from those in blood.

The donors were healthy, HIV-negative adults who had no recently reported acute infections or vaccinations. Only Caucasian adults living in Nashville, Tennessee, USA were represented among the donors. Magnetic negative selection was used to enrich CD4+ T cells, after which naive cells were positively selected on CD45RA and the negative fraction became the memory subset. Blood was collected by leukapheresis, and PBMCs were isolated by Ficoll-Histopaque density gradient centrifugation and then cryopreserved in liquid nitrogen vapor phase. Analytical flow cytometry was used to check the purity and quantity of each magnetically sorted T cell population. Each sorted fraction had its genomic DNA isolated and then quantified by UV absorbance on a Nanodrop 2000c. Using the deep immunoSEQ assay, TCR CDR3 regions were amplified from genomic DNA by multiplex PCR. Extracted genomic DNA from each cell subset was spread evenly across all wells of several immunoSEQ 96-well plates, with each plate serving as a replicate. For sorted subsets, approximately 190 ng of genomic DNA, equivalent to around 30,000 T cell genomes, went into each replicate PCR. Purified libraries were quantified with a Qubit 3.0 fluorometer, sized on a Bioanalyzer 2100, and re-quantified with the KAPA Library Quantification kit. Every immunoSEQ 96-well plate was sequenced on a dedicated single-read 150-cycle Illumina NextSeq 550 flow cell. Concerning the study's data processing: Because the immunoSEQ output held only junctional sequences and lacked quality scores, the filtering could not match the filtering applied to full-length reads. To assign V/J genes and CDR3, sequences were annotated against IMGT germline references using PyIR, a Python wrapper for IgBLAST v1.9. Reads were filtered out if the reads had weak V/J assignments (E-value above 1e-6), no CDR3, stop codons, out-of-frame junctions, or ambiguous translated residues. V3J clonotypes were defined as sequences sharing the same inferred V gene, J gene, and CDR3 amino acid sequence. The percentage overlap between two repertoires was calculated by dividing the number of shared unique clonotypes by the size of the smaller repertoire. Richness of each repertoire was evaluated using RTK rarefaction, the Chao1 estimator, and Recon v2.1 estimates of unobserved clonotypes. Generation probabilities were computed with OLGA for all TCRbeta clonotypes obtained by the gDNA method from a few donors. Imported from immuneACCESS, the table was reduced by TCRdb to in-frame sequences with V and J called. These copies leave out some clones; in studies compared against another copy, an unresolved V gene accounts for under half, and the cause of the remainder is not known. The V and J calls and clone size come from that table; D and trimming were worked out from the DNA. For this sample there are over a million clones; approximately 96% appear just once. Over 1% of the sample is taken by the ten largest.

In this chain, TRBV29-1 is recombined with TRBJ2-3; the central 10 bases match TRBD2. Sequenced input: naive CD4+ T cells sorted from blood. The cell subset or site tag for this specimen amounts to: CD45RA+ positively selected. The receptor was derived from a man aged 30 to 39 in good health. At the DNA level, the sequence is TGCAGCGTTGAAGTACTAGCGGGAACAGATACGCAGTATTTT. It translates to CSVEVLAGTDTQYF.